Below, 26 T cell receptor beta chains from the same sample are listed, as sequenced in a study of blood T cell repertoires in COVID-19. Using immunoSEQ multiplex PCR, the repertoire was profiled, and TCRdb retains in-frame clones only, with some absent. The sample yields 250,000 to 300,000 clones, approximately 85% seen once. The sequencing input was PBMCs or T cells enriched from blood (not recorded which). All receptors derive from a woman aged 25 to 39 who had recovered from COVID-19.

CDR3 sequence: CASSLVGGMRFQPQHF. In nucleotides, the CDR3 is TGTGCCAGCTCACTCGTGGGGGGGATGAGATTTCAGCCCCAGCATTTT. The chain has TRBV18 and TRBJ1-5, with D perhaps matching TRBD1 (5 bases). Looked up from germline, CDR1 is KGHSH and CDR2 is LQKENI. There are 16 residues in the CDR3. Trimming removed 4 bases at V and 6 bases at J, with 19 bases between.

The chain couples TRBV5-1 to TRBJ2-7; 10 bases align to TRBD2. CDR3 length: 21 amino acids. V shed 5 bases, J shed 2 bases, and the junction held 25 bases outside the gene matches. CDR1 is SGHRS and CDR2 is YFSETQ in the germline V gene. The CDR3 nucleotides read TGCGCCAGCAGGGGAGGGGTTCCTAAACCCTCCGGAAGCGGGAGGGCCTACGAGCAGTACTTC. Protein sequence: CASRGGVPKPSGSGRAYEQYF. Supplemented by reference TRBV5-1 and TRBJ2-7, the full variable domain reads KAGVTQTPRYLIKTRGQQVTLSCSPISGHRSVSWYQQTPGQGLQFLFEYFSETQRNKGNFPGRFSGRQFSNSRSEMNVSTLELGDSALYLCASRGGVPKPSGSGRAYEQYFGPGTRLTVT.

V gene TRBV15 combines with J gene TRBJ2-1; D is perhaps TRBD2 (5 bases). This CDR3 spans 13 amino acids. The V gene's germline CDR1 is LNHNV and CDR2 YYDKDF (reference sequence). Trimming took 5 bases from V and 10 from J, leaving 15 bases between them. CDR3 region: CATSGSRGPEQFF. The CDR3 nucleotides are TGTGCCACCAGCGGTTCTCGGGGTCCGGAGCAGTTCTTC.

Only one count was recorded for this clone. V and J are TRBV19 and TRBJ1-2; D is undetermined. Trimming left V 0 bases short and J 2 bases short, with 7 bases between. CDR1 and CDR2 (germline): LNHDA, SQIVND (reference sequence). The CDR3 length is 14 residues. The CDR3 DNA reads TGTGCCAGTAGTATAGACTACTGGAACTATGGCTACACCTTC. This codes for CASSIDYWNYGYTF.

This rearrangement joins TRBV27 to TRBJ2-1; 8 nucleotides line up with TRBD1. Germline V CDR1 and CDR2: MNHEY, SMNVEV (reference sequence). This CDR3 comprises 19 residues. V was clipped by 0 bases and J by 0 bases; unmatched bases: 10. The CDR3 bases are TGTGCCAGCAGTTTATCGCAGGACAGGGAATGGGGCTCCTACAATGAGCAGTTCTTC. Translation: CASSLSQDREWGSYNEQFF.

CDR3 DNA sequence: TGTGCCAGCAGCTTAGTTGGAGGGAGGGCCGTCATTATAGCAGAGACCCAGTACTTC. Protein product: CASSLVGGRAVIIAETQYF. The chain links TRBV11-2 to TRBJ2-5, with 7 bases that match TRBD2. The CDR3 totals 19 residues. V was clipped by 1 base and J by 4 bases; unmatched bases: 18. Looked up from germline, CDR1 is SGHAT and CDR2 is FQNNGV.

The rearrangement uses TRBV7-8 and TRBJ2-5, with 8 nucleotides matching TRBD1. The CDR3 consists of 14 residues. V was pared by 4 bases and J by 4 bases, with 5 bases of the junction left unmatched. CDR1 SGHVS and CDR2 FQNEAQ come from the germline V gene. The CDR3 loop reads CASSWTQGGETQYF. The CDR3 DNA sequence: TGTGCCAGCAGCTGGACACAGGGGGGAGAGACCCAGTACTTC.

The chain uses TRBV21-1 and TRBJ1-2; TRBD1 is the table's D call, not checked against the DNA. TRBV21-1 is assigned pseudogene status. The CDR3 has 14 residues. CDR3 sequence reads: CASSPDRGDYGYTF. CDR3 nucleotide sequence: TGTGCCAGCAGTCCTGACAGGGGCGACTATGGCTACACCTTC.

The DNA of the CDR3 is TGTGCCACCAGTTTTGGACAGGGGCGCACCGGGGAGCTGTTTTTT. Translation: CATSFGQGRTGELFF. The chain has TRBV24-1 and TRBJ2-2; 9 nucleotides align to TRBD1. The V and J ends lost 6 bases and 4 bases, in that order; junction bases with no gene match: 5. Looked up from germline, CDR1 is KGHDR and CDR2 is SFDVKD. The CDR3 has 15 amino acids.

This rearrangement joins TRBV4-1 to TRBJ2-3; 7 nucleotides agree with TRBD2. V lost 4 bases, J lost 3 bases, and 13 bases stayed unmatched. Germline V CDR1 and CDR2: MGHRA, YSYEKL. The CDR3 extends over 17 amino acids. The CDR3 protein is CASSPPLAGAVTDTQYF. Written as DNA, the CDR3 is TGCGCCAGCAGCCCTCCTTTGGCGGGAGCAGTGACAGATACGCAGTATTTT.

This chain connects TRBV27 to TRBJ2-4; 11 positions agree with TRBD2. Germline trimming cut 3 bases from V and 6 bases from J; bases unmatched to any gene: 7. There are 16 residues in the CDR3. CDR1 MNHEY and CDR2 SMNVEV come from the germline V gene (reference sequence). The DNA of the CDR3 is TGTGCCAGCAGTTTGTCTAGCGGGAGGAGGGTAAACATTCAGTACTTC. This sequence encodes CASSLSSGRRVNIQYF.

The chain links TRBV27 to TRBJ1-3; 7 bases line up with TRBD1. The V and J ends lost 5 bases and 0 bases, in that order; junction bases with no gene match: 4. This CDR3 is built from 15 residues. The germline V gene has CDR1 MNHEY and CDR2 SMNVEV (reference sequence). CDR3 DNA sequence: TGTGCCAGCAGTGGGGCAGGGGGCTCTGGAAACACCATATATTTT. Encoded protein: CASSGAGGSGNTIYF.

V is TRBV6-6 and J is TRBJ1-2; TRBD1 matches 9 bases. CDR1 is MNHNY, CDR2 SVGAGI, per germline (reference sequence). V was pared by 7 bases and J by 4 bases, with 1 base of the junction left unmatched. CDR3 length equals 12 residues. The CDR3 here is CASKTGGYGYTF. Here the CDR3 DNA reads TGTGCCAGCAAGACAGGGGGCTATGGCTACACCTTC.

The genes are TRBV9 and TRBJ1-1, with D possibly being TRBD1 (6 bases). This CDR3 spans 13 amino acids. From germline, CDR1 is SGDLS and CDR2 YYNGEE. V lost 4 bases and J lost 4, with 11 bases in between. CDR3 DNA: TGTGCCAGCAGCCCCAGGGGTCTCACTGAAGCTTTCTTT. Amino acid sequence: CASSPRGLTEAFF.

V usage is TRBV12-5 and J usage is TRBJ2-1, with a tentative D call TRBD2 (5 bases). The CDR3 has 15 residues. Trimming took 1 base from V and 4 from J, leaving 11 bases between them. Germline assignment: CDR1 LGHNT and CDR2 FRNRAP. The CDR3 spells CASGLGRSGYNEQFF. In DNA form, the CDR3 reads TGTGCTAGTGGTTTGGGGAGATCGGGATACAATGAGCAGTTCTTC.

The chain recombines TRBV5-1 with TRBJ2-1; 10 bases line up with TRBD2. The length of the CDR3 is 15 residues. V gave up 4 bases and J gave up 4 bases; unmatched junction bases: 5. Germline values: CDR1 SGHRS, CDR2 YFSETQ. This chain's CDR3 is CASSPRLAGYNEQFF. DNA of the CDR3: TGCGCCAGCAGCCCCAGACTAGCGGGTTACAATGAGCAGTTCTTC.

The chain recombines TRBV3-1 (or the pseudogene TRBV3-2) with TRBJ2-5; 8 bases line up with TRBD2. Germline assignment: CDR1 LGHDT and CDR2 YNNKEL (reference sequence). V lost 1 base to trimming and J lost 2 bases; unmatched junction nucleotides: 9. This CDR3 comprises 17 residues. The DNA for the CDR3 is TGTGCCAGCAGCCAAGGCAGCCCTAGCGGGCTACAAGAGACCCAGTACTTC. Amino acids: CASSQGSPSGLQETQYF.

The J gene is TRBJ2-1, the V gene TRBV28; 9 positions match TRBD1. This CDR3 has 16 amino acids. The junction had 8 bases not matched to a gene; V was cut back by 8 bases and J by 0 bases. Germline-derived CDR1 and CDR2 are MDHEN and SYDVKM. As DNA, the CDR3 is TGTGCCAGCGGGACAGGGAGGACGAGCTCCTACAATGAGCAGTTCTTC. It encodes CASGTGRTSSYNEQFF.

In this sample, this clone turned up once. The chain recombines TRBV7-3 with TRBJ2-1; 9 bases map to TRBD2. Looked up from germline, CDR1 is SGHTA and CDR2 is FQGTGA. This CDR3 contains 17 residues. After removal of 5 bases from V and 1 base from J, the junction contained 9 bases not matched to a gene. DNA for the CDR3: TGTGCCAGCAGCCGAAAGGTGACTAGCGGATCCTACAATGAGCAGTTCTTC. It encodes CASSRKVTSGSYNEQFF.

The V and J genes are TRBV11-2 and TRBJ2-7; 7 nucleotides line up with TRBD2. This CDR3 is built from 16 residues. The trim removed 3 bases at V and 0 bases at J, leaving 8 bases unmatched. Per germline, CDR1 SGHAT and CDR2 FQNNGV. The CDR3: CASSLVGSGYSYEQYF. CDR3 bases: TGTGCCAGCAGCTTGGTTGGTAGCGGGTACTCCTACGAGCAGTACTTC.

J is TRBJ1-5 and V is TRBV18; the match to TRBD1 covers 7 bases. CDR3 length: 13 residues. Germline-derived CDR1 and CDR2 are KGHSH and LQKENI. The junction had 2 bases not matched to a gene; V was cut back by 4 bases and J by 5 bases. CDR3 loop: CASSQGADQPQHF. Here the CDR3 DNA reads TGTGCCAGCTCACAGGGGGCGGATCAGCCCCAGCATTTT.

This chain connects TRBV21-1 to TRBJ1-1; the table assigns TRBD1, which was not confirmed against the DNA. TRBV21-1 counts as a pseudogene. The CDR3 consists of 14 residues. CDR3 bases: TGTGCCAGCAGCGATAGGACAGGGGGCACTGAAGCTTTCTTT. It specifies CASSDRTGGTEAFF.

The chain combines TRBV18 with TRBJ2-5, with TRBD2 matching over 11 bases. Germline loops: CDR1 KGHSH, CDR2 LQKENI. The ends lost 4 bases at V and 5 bases at J; junction bases unmatched: 6. The CDR3 has 15 amino acids. In DNA form, the CDR3 reads TGTGCCAGCTCACAGAGACTAGCGGGGCTTGAGACCCAGTACTTC. Amino acid sequence: CASSQRLAGLETQYF.

This chain links TRBV7-9 with TRBJ1-6, with 9 bases identical to TRBD1. Germline V gene lookup returns CDR1 SEHNR and CDR2 FQNEAQ (reference sequence). J gave up 7 bases and V 3 bases, and 4 bases lay outside the gene matches. The CDR3 covers 15 residues. The CDR3 loop reads CASSFGTGSNSPLHF. The CDR3 DNA reads as TGTGCCAGCAGCTTCGGGACAGGGAGCAATTCACCCCTCCACTTT. The full variable domain, in which reference TRBV7-9 and TRBJ1-6 provide the parts outside the CDR3, is DTGVSQNPRHKITKRGQNVTFRCDPISEHNRLYWYRQTLGQGPEFLTYFQNEAQLEKSRLLSDRFSAERPKGSFSTLEIQRTEQGDSAMYLCASSFGTGSNSPLHFGNGTRLTVT.

J is TRBJ2-5 and V is TRBV15, with D possibly matching TRBD2 (6 bases). The CDR3 has 15 amino acids. Trimming took off 5 bases at V and 4 bases at J, with 17 bases between the two ends. Germline CDR1 and CDR2: LNHNV and YYDKDF (reference sequence). In DNA form, the CDR3 reads TGTGCCACCAGCCGTCGTGGGGGGTGGGGAGAGACCCAGTACTTC. Its protein is CATSRRGGWGETQYF.

Comments on this clone: At one boundary the junction diverges from the germline segment, which might be a read error. The chain joins TRBV2 to TRBJ1-1, with D perhaps TRBD1 (5 bases). CDR1 is SNHLY, CDR2 FYNNEI, per germline. This CDR3 is built from 14 residues. CDR3 coding DNA: TGTGCCAGCATTGAAGGCAGGGTGATCACTGAAGCTTTCTTT. It is translated as CASIEGRVITEAFF.